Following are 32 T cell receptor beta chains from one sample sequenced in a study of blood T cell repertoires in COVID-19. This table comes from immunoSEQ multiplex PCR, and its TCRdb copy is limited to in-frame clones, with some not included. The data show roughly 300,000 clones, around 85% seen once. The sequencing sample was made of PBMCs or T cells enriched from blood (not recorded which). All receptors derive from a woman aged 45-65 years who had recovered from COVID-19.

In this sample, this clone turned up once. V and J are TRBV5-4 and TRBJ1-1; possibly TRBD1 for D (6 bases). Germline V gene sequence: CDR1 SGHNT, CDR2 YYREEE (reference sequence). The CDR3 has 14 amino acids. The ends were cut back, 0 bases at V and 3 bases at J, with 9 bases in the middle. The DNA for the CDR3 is TGTGCCAGCAGCTTGGGTACAGGGTACACTGAAGCTTTCTTT. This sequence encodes CASSLGTGYTEAFF.

The CDR3 spells CASSQRPGQPTDTQYF. The CDR3 nucleotides read TGTGCCAGCAGCCAAAGACCGGGACAGCCCACAGATACGCAGTATTTT. This chain uses TRBV3-1 (or the pseudogene TRBV3-2) with TRBJ2-3; 7 nucleotides line up with TRBD1. CDR1 and CDR2 (germline): LGHDT, YNNKEL (reference sequence). Trimming removed 2 bases from V and 2 bases from J; junction bases left unmatched: 7. The CDR3 is 16 residues long.

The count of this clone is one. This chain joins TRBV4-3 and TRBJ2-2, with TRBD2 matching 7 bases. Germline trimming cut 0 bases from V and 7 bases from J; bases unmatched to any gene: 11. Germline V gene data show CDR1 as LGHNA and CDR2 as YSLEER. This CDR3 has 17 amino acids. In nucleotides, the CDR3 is TGCGCCAGCAGCCAAGATCGCCTCAGCGGGGTCGTCGGGGAGCTGTTTTTT. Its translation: CASSQDRLSGVVGELFF.

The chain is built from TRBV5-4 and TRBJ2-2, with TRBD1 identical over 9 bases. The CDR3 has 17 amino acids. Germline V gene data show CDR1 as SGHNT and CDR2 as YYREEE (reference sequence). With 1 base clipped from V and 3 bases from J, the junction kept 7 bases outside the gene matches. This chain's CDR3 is CASSLRIGTGYTGELFF. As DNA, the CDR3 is TGTGCCAGCAGCTTGAGGATAGGGACAGGGTACACCGGGGAGCTGTTTTTT.

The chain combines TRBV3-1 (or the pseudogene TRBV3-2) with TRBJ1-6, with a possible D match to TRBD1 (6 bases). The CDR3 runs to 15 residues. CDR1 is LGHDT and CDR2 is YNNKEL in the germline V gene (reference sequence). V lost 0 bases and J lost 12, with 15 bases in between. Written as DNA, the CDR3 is TGTGCCAGCAGCCAAGATCTCACAGGGTTAGGACCCCTCCACTTT. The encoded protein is CASSQDLTGLGPLHF.

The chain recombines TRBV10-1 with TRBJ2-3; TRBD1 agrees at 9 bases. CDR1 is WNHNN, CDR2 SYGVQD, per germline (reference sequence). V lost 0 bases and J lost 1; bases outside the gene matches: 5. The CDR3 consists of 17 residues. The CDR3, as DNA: TGCGCCAGCAGTGAGTCCACAGGGGGCCGCCGCACAGATACGCAGTATTTT. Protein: CASSESTGGRRTDTQYF.

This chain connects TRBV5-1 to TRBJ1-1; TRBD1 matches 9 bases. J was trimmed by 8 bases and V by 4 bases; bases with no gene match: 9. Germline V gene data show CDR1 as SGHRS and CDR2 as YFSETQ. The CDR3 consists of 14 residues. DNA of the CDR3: TGCGCCAGCAGCCCGGGGGACAGGGCGGCCGAAGCTTTCTTT. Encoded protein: CASSPGDRAAEAFF.

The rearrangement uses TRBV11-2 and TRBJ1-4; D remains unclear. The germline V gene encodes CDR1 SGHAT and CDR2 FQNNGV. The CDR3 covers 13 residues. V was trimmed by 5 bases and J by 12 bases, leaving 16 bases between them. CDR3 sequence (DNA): TGTGCCAGCAGCCCCACAGTAGGCGTTCAACTGTTTTTT. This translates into CASSPTVGVQLFF. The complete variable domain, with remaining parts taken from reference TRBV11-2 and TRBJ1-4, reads EAGVAQSPRYKIIEKRQSVAFWCNPISGHATLYWYQQILGQGPKLLIQFQNNGVVDDSQLPKDRFSAERLKGVDSTLKIQPAKLEDSAVYLCASSPTVGVQLFFGSGTQLSVL.

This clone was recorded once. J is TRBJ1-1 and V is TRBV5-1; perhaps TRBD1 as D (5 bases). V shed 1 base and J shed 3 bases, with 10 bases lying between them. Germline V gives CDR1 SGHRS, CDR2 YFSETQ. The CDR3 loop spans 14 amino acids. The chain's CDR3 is CASSLSGGDTEAFF. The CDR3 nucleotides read TGCGCCAGCAGCTTGAGCGGGGGGGACACTGAAGCTTTCTTT.

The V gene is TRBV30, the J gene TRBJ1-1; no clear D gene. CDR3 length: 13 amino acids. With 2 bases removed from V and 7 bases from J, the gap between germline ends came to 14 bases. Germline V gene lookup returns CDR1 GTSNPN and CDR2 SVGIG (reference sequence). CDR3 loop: CAWSPSSSREAFF. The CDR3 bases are TGTGCCTGGAGTCCTAGTTCGTCCCGTGAAGCTTTCTTT.

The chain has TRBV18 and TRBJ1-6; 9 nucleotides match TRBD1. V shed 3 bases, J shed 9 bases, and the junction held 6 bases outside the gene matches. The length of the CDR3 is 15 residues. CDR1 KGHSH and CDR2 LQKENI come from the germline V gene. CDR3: CASSPGTGSRSPLHF. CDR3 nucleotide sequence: TGTGCCAGCTCACCGGGGACAGGGAGTCGTTCACCCCTCCACTTT. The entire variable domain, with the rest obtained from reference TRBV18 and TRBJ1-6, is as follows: NAGVMQNPRHLVRRRGQEARLRCSPMKGHSHVYWYRQLPEEGLKFMVYLQKENIIDESGMPKERFSAEFPKEGPSILRIQQVVRGDSAAYFCASSPGTGSRSPLHFGNGTRLTVT.

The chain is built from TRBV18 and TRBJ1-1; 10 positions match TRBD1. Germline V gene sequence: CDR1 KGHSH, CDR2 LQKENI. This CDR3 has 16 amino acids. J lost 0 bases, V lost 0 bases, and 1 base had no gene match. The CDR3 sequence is CASSPPGQGMNTEAFF. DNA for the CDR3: TGTGCCAGCTCACCACCGGGACAGGGGATGAACACTGAAGCTTTCTTT.

The CDR3, as DNA: TGCGCCAGCAGCTTGGCGACTAGCGGCACAGATACGCAGTATTTT. Its translation: CASSLATSGTDTQYF. This rearrangement joins TRBV5-1 to TRBJ2-3; 8 nucleotides agree with TRBD2. Germline V gives CDR1 SGHRS, CDR2 YFSETQ. V lost 0 bases to trimming and J lost 1 base; unmatched junction nucleotides: 1. CDR3 size: 15 residues.

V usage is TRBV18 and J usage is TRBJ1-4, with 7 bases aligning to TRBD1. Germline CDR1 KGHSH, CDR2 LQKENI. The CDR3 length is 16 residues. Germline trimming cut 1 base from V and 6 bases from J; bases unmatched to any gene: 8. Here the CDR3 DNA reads TGTGCCAGCTCACCACGGCCTCAGGGGGAGGATGAAAAACTGTTTTTT. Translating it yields CASSPRPQGEDEKLFF.

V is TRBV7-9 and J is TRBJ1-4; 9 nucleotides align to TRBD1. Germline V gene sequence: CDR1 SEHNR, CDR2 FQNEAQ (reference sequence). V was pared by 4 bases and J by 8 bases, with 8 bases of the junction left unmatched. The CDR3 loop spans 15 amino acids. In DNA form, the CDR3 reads TGTGCCAGCAGCTCCCTGGGACAGGGCGGGGAAAAACTGTTTTTT. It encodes CASSSLGQGGEKLFF.

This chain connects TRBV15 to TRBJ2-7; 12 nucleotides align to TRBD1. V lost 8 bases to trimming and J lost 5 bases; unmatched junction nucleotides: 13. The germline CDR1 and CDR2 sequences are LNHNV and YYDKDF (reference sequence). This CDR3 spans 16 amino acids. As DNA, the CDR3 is TGTGCCACCGCTAAAAGGCAGGGACAGGGGGCGAACGAGCAGTACTTC. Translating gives CATAKRQGQGANEQYF. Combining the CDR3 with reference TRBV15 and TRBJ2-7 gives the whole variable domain DAMVIQNPRYQVTQFGKPVTLSCSQTLNHNVMYWYQQKSSQAPKLLFHYYDKDFNNEADTPDNFQSRRPNTSFCFLDIRSPGLGDTAMYLCATAKRQGQGANEQYFGPGTRLTVT.

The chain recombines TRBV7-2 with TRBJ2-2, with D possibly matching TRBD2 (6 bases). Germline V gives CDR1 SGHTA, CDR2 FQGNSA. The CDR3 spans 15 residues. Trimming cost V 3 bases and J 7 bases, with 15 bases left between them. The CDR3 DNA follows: TGTGCCAGCAGCTTCGGGACTGCCGTCGGCGGGGAGCTGTTTTTT. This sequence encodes CASSFGTAVGGELFF.

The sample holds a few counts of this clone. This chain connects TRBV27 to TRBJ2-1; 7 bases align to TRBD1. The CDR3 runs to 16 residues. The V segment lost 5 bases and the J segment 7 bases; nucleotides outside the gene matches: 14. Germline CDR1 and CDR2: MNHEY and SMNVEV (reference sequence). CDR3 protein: CASSDGQVGLFNEQFF. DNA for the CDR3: TGTGCCAGCAGTGACGGACAGGTCGGGTTATTTAATGAGCAGTTCTTC.

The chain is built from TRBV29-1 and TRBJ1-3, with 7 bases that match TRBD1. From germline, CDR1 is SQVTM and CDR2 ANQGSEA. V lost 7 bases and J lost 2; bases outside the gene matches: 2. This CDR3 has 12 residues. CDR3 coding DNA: TGCAGCGGGGGACAGACTGGAAACACCATATATTTT. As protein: CSGGQTGNTIYF.

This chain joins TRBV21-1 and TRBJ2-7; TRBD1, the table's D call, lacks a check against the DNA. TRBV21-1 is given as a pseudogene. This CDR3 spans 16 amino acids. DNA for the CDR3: TGTGCCAGCAGCAAAGGATGCAGGGGTTTTGTCTACGAGCAGTACTTC. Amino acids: CASSKGCRGFVYEQYF.

Here the CDR3 DNA reads TGCGCCAGCAGCTTGGACCAGGGGTTCGCCGAGCAGTACTTC. This translates into CASSLDQGFAEQYF. This chain connects TRBV5-1 to TRBJ2-7; D may be TRBD1 (6 bases). The germline V and J ends were trimmed by 0 bases and 6 bases, with 13 bases remaining between them. The CDR3 is made up of 14 amino acids. Germline V gene lookup returns CDR1 SGHRS and CDR2 YFSETQ.

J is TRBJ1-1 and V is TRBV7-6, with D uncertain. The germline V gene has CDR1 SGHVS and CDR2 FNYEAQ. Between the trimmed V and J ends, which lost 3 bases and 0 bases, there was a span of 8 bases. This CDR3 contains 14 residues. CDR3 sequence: CASSFTEMNTEAFF. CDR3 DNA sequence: TGTGCCAGCAGCTTTACAGAGATGAACACTGAAGCTTTCTTT. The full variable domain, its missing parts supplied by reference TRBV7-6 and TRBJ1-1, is GAGVSQSPRYKVTKRGQDVALRCDPISGHVSLYWYRQALGQGPEFLTYFNYEAQQDKSGLPNDRFSAERPEGSISTLTIQRTEQRDSAMYRCASSFTEMNTEAFFGQGTRLTVV.

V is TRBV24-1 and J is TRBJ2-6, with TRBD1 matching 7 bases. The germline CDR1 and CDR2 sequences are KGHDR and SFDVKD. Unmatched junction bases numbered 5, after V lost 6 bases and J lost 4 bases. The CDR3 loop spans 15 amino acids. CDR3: CATSKTGTGANVLTF. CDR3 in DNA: TGTGCCACCAGTAAGACAGGGACGGGGGCCAACGTCCTGACTTTC.

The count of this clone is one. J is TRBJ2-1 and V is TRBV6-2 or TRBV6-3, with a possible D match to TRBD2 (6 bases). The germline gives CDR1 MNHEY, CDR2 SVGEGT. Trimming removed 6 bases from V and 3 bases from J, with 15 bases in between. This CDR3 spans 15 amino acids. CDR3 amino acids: CASRYELGLYNEQFF. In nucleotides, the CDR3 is TGTGCCAGCAGGTACGAACTGGGACTCTACAATGAGCAGTTCTTC.

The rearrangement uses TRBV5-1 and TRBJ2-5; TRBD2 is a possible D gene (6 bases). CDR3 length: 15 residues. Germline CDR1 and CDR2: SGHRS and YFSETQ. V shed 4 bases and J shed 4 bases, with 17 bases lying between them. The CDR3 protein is CASSLNRDFLETQYF. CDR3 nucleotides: TGCGCCAGCAGCCTGAACCGGGACTTTTTAGAGACCCAGTACTTC. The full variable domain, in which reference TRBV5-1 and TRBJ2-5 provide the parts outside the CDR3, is KAGVTQTPRYLIKTRGQQVTLSCSPISGHRSVSWYQQTPGQGLQFLFEYFSETQRNKGNFPGRFSGRQFSNSRSEMNVSTLELGDSALYLCASSLNRDFLETQYFGPGTRLLVL.

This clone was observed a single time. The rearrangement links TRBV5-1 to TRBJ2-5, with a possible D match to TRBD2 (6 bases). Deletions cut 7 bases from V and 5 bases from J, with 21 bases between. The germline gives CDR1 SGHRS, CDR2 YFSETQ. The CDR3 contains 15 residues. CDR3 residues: CASDFGGASAETQYF. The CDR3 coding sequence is TGCGCCAGCGATTTTGGAGGGGCCTCGGCCGAGACCCAGTACTTC.

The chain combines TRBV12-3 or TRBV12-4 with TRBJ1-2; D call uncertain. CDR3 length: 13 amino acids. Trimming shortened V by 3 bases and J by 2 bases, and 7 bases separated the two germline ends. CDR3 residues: CASSFEGNYGYTF. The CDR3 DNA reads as TGTGCCAGCAGTTTCGAGGGAAACTATGGCTACACCTTC.

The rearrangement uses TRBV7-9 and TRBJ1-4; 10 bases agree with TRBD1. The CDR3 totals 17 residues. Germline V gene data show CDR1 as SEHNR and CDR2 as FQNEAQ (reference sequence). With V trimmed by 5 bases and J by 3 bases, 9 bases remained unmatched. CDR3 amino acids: CASSPWDRGSSNEKLFF. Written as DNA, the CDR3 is TGTGCCAGCAGCCCATGGGACAGGGGCTCCTCTAATGAAAAACTGTTTTTT.

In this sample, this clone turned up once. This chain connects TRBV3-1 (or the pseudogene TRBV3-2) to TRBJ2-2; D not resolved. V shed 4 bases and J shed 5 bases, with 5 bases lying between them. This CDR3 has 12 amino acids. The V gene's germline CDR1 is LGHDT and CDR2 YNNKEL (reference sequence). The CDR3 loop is CASSLITGELFF. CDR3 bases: TGTGCCAGCAGCCTCATTACCGGGGAGCTGTTTTTT.

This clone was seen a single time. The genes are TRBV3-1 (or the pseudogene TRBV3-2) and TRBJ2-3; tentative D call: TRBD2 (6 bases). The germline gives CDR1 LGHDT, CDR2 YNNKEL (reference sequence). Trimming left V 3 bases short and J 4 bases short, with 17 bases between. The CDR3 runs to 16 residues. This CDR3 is CASSQAGGVMADTQYF. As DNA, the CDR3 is TGTGCCAGCAGCCAGGCCGGAGGGGTGATGGCAGATACGCAGTATTTT.

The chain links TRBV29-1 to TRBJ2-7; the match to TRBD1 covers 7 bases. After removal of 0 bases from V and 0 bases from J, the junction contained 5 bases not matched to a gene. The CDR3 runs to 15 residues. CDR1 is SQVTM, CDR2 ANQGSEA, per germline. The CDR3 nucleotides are TGCAGCGTTGAAGAACAGGGGAAGGGCTCCTACGAGCAGTACTTC. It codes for CSVEEQGKGSYEQYF.

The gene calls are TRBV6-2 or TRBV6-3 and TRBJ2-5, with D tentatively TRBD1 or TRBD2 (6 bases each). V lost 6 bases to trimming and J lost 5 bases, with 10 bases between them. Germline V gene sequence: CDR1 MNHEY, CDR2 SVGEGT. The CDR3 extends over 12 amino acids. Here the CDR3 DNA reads TGTGCCAGCAGCCAGGGGAGGGAGACCCAGTACTTC. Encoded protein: CASSQGRETQYF.